These 19 T cell receptor beta chains share one sample of origin, sequenced in a study of blood T cell repertoires in COVID-19. Sequenced by immunoSEQ multiplex PCR; TCRdb stores in-frame clones only, minus some. This table holds more than 300,000 clones, 89% found once. The sample comprised peripheral blood. These TCRs come from a man between 18 and 29 years old who had recovered from COVID-19.

The chain uses TRBV5-1 and TRBJ2-3; 13 bases are shared with TRBD2. The germline V gene has CDR1 SGHRS and CDR2 YFSETQ. V was clipped by 4 bases and J by 9 bases; unmatched bases: 8. The CDR3 spans 15 residues. The CDR3 region is CASSQTSGGAGTQYF. Here the CDR3 DNA reads TGCGCCAGCAGCCAAACTAGCGGGGGGGCCGGAACGCAGTATTTT. Using reference TRBV5-1 and TRBJ2-3 for the parts outside the CDR3, the full variable domain is KAGVTQTPRYLIKTRGQQVTLSCSPISGHRSVSWYQQTPGQGLQFLFEYFSETQRNKGNFPGRFSGRQFSNSRSEMNVSTLELGDSALYLCASSQTSGGAGTQYFGPGTRLTVL.

This chain uses TRBV6-1 with TRBJ1-3, with 8 bases lining up with TRBD1. CDR1 and CDR2 (germline): MNHNS, SASEGT. V lost 3 bases and J lost 7; bases outside the gene matches: 5. CDR3 length equals 14 residues. The CDR3 nucleotides are TGTGCCAGCAGTGAGGACAGGGCCGAGAACACCATATATTTT. The encoded protein is CASSEDRAENTIYF.

This clone was counted a single time. This chain joins TRBV2 and TRBJ2-1, with TRBD2 identical over 10 bases. The junction had 8 bases not matched to a gene; V was cut back by 9 bases and J by 0 bases. The CDR3 is made up of 16 amino acids. CDR1 and CDR2 (germline): SNHLY, FYNNEI. The CDR3 sequence is CASQSSGRSSYNEQFF. CDR3 DNA: TGTGCCAGTCAGAGTAGCGGGAGGAGCTCCTACAATGAGCAGTTCTTC.

The rearrangement uses TRBV12-5 and TRBJ1-1; D is undetermined. In germline, CDR1 is LGHNT, CDR2 FRNRAP. Trimming stripped 6 bases from V and 3 bases from J, with 8 bases between. CDR3 length: 12 amino acids. CDR3 sequence: CASGLGDTEAFF. The CDR3 nucleotides read TGTGCTAGTGGCCTCGGGGACACTGAAGCTTTCTTT.

The chain uses TRBV7-9 and TRBJ2-7; no clear D. Looked up from germline, CDR1 is SEHNR and CDR2 is FQNEAQ (reference sequence). There are 15 residues in the CDR3. With 4 bases removed from V and 5 bases from J, the gap between germline ends came to 18 bases. The CDR3 reads CASSSNKVARNEQYF. DNA of the CDR3: TGTGCCAGCAGCTCAAATAAGGTGGCTAGGAACGAGCAGTACTTC.

This chain links TRBV7-6 with TRBJ1-4; perhaps TRBD1 as D (6 bases). Trimming shortened V by 5 bases and J by 8 bases, and 12 bases separated the two germline ends. The CDR3 sequence is 13 residues long. The V gene's germline CDR1 is SGHVS and CDR2 FNYEAQ. The CDR3 DNA reads as TGTGCCAGCAGCAACAGGGAACAGGAAAAACTGTTTTTT. Residues: CASSNREQEKLFF.

V gene TRBV5-4 combines with J gene TRBJ2-5, with 7 bases lining up with TRBD1. The CDR3 length is 14 residues. The V gene end was trimmed by 4 bases and the J gene end by 1 base; junction bases not matched to a gene: 4. In germline, CDR1 is SGHNT, CDR2 YYREEE (reference sequence). The CDR3 region is CASSPDRSQETQYF. CDR3 coding DNA: TGTGCCAGCAGCCCGGACAGGAGCCAAGAGACCCAGTACTTC. The variable domain in full, with the rest retrieved from reference TRBV5-4 and TRBJ2-5, is ETGVTQSPTHLIKTRGQQVTLRCSSQSGHNTVSWYQQALGQGPQFIFQYYREEENGRGNFPPRFSGLQFPNYSSELNVNALELDDSALYLCASSPDRSQETQYFGPGTRLLVL.

The rearrangement joins TRBV18 to TRBJ1-4, with TRBD1 matching over 10 bases. This CDR3 spans 13 amino acids. Trimming took 6 bases from V and 10 from J; bases not matched to a gene: 5. Looked up from germline, CDR1 is KGHSH and CDR2 is LQKENI. CDR3 sequence (DNA): TGTGCCAGCTCCCAGGACAGGGGGGCAAAACTGTTTTTT. Its protein product is CASSQDRGAKLFF. The full variable domain, with the rest looked up from reference TRBV18 and TRBJ1-4, is NAGVMQNPRHLVRRRGQEARLRCSPMKGHSHVYWYRQLPEEGLKFMVYLQKENIIDESGMPKERFSAEFPKEGPSILRIQQVVRGDSAAYFCASSQDRGAKLFFGSGTQLSVL.

This chain links TRBV5-4 with TRBJ1-1, with 9 bases matching TRBD1. Trimming at V came to 7 bases and at J to 1 base, leaving 2 bases not matched to a gene. CDR3 length: 13 amino acids. Per the germline V gene, CDR1 is SGHNT and CDR2 is YYREEE (reference sequence). The CDR3 spells CASLGQGNTEAFF. CDR3 nucleotide sequence: TGTGCCAGCTTGGGACAGGGGAACACTGAAGCTTTCTTT.

This clone was counted between two and nine times. This rearrangement joins TRBV7-9 to TRBJ2-1; 7 positions match TRBD2. Losses at the gene ends were 5 bases for V and 0 bases for J; bases not matched to a gene: 4. Germline CDR1 is SEHNR and CDR2 is FQNEAQ (reference sequence). The CDR3 extends over 15 amino acids. CDR3 amino acids: CASSRSGHSYNEQFF. The CDR3 DNA follows: TGTGCCAGCAGCCGTAGCGGGCACTCCTACAATGAGCAGTTCTTC.

This clone was observed once. The chain employs TRBV7-2 and TRBJ2-4; D is undetermined. CDR1 SGHTA and CDR2 FQGNSA come from the germline V gene. The CDR3 is 12 residues long. V was clipped by 5 bases and J by 7 bases, with 9 bases between them. Here the CDR3 reads CASSEYGNIQYF. The CDR3 DNA is TGTGCCAGCAGCGAGTATGGTAACATTCAGTACTTC.

The gene calls are TRBV5-1 and TRBJ1-1; tentative D call: TRBD1 (5 bases). V dropped 5 bases and J dropped 5 bases, with 16 bases sitting between them. CDR1 and CDR2 from the germline V gene are SGHRS and YFSETQ. CDR3 size: 14 residues. CDR3 amino acids: CASRASRGGTEAFF. DNA for the CDR3: TGCGCCAGCAGGGCAAGTAGGGGTGGAACTGAAGCTTTCTTT.

J is TRBJ2-2 and V is TRBV5-8; 8 bases match TRBD1. The germline CDR1 and CDR2 sequences are SGHTS and YDEGEE. The CDR3 contains 15 residues. With V trimmed by 6 bases and J by 2 bases, 6 bases remained unmatched. The CDR3 is CASNPGQVNTGELFF. CDR3 nucleotides: TGTGCCAGCAACCCGGGACAGGTTAACACCGGGGAGCTGTTTTTT.

The V call is TRBV4-1, the J call TRBJ1-2, with D unclear. Trimming removed 4 bases from V and 4 bases from J, with 16 bases in between. CDR1 and CDR2 from the germline V gene are MGHRA and YSYEKL. This CDR3 has 15 amino acids. CDR3 sequence: CASSLLTDSFYGYTF. The CDR3, as DNA: TGCGCCAGCAGCCTTCTCACTGATAGTTTCTATGGCTACACCTTC.

The chain joins TRBV5-1 to TRBJ2-7; TRBD1 matches 11 bases. V dropped 4 bases and J dropped 6; count of bases not matched to a gene: 6. Germline V gene sequence: CDR1 SGHRS, CDR2 YFSETQ. The CDR3 sequence is 14 residues long. CDR3 coding DNA: TGCGCCAGCAGCCACCCGGGACAGGGGGTCGAGCAGTACTTC. Encoded protein: CASSHPGQGVEQYF. Drawing the rest from reference TRBV5-1 and TRBJ2-7, the complete variable domain is KAGVTQTPRYLIKTRGQQVTLSCSPISGHRSVSWYQQTPGQGLQFLFEYFSETQRNKGNFPGRFSGRQFSNSRSEMNVSTLELGDSALYLCASSHPGQGVEQYFGPGTRLTVT.

The chain combines TRBV12-3 or TRBV12-4 with TRBJ2-1; D remains ambiguous. There are 11 residues in the CDR3. Between the trimmed V and J ends, which lost 6 bases and 12 bases, there was a span of 12 bases. The CDR3 sequence: CASRQQERQFF. CDR3 coding DNA: TGTGCCAGCAGGCAACAAGAGCGGCAGTTCTTC.

The chain couples TRBV28 to TRBJ2-7; D may be TRBD2 (5 bases). Germline values: CDR1 MDHEN, CDR2 SYDVKM. The V end was cut by 6 bases, the J end by 2 bases, with 5 bases between. The CDR3 has 11 residues. The CDR3: CASRRAYEQYF. The CDR3 DNA reads as TGTGCCAGCAGGCGGGCCTACGAGCAGTACTTC.

This sequence joins TRBV25-1 and TRBJ1-4, with D possibly TRBD1 on 5 matching bases. CDR1 is MGHDK, CDR2 SYGVNS, per germline. Trimming pared 4 bases from V and 7 bases from J, leaving 16 bases between. This CDR3 has 15 residues. The DNA for the CDR3 is TGTGCCAGCAGTGGCCAGGGCCAGGGTGGTGAAAAACTGTTTTTT. Protein: CASSGQGQGGEKLFF.

This chain uses TRBV9 with TRBJ2-7, with 9 bases fitting TRBD1. The CDR3 sequence is 15 residues long. The J segment lost 5 bases and the V segment lost 0 bases, leaving 6 bases of the junction unmatched. Germline CDR1 SGDLS, CDR2 YYNGEE. The DNA for the CDR3 is TGTGCCAGCAGCGTAGCCGGGACAGGGAGGCACGAGCAGTACTTC. Its translation: CASSVAGTGRHEQYF. Filled out from reference TRBV9 and TRBJ2-7, the complete variable domain reads DSGVTQTPKHLITATGQRVTLRCSPRSGDLSVYWYQQSLDQGLQFLIQYYNGEERAKGNILERFSAQQFPDLHSELNLSSLELGDSALYFCASSVAGTGRHEQYFGPGTRLTVT.